A selection of T cell receptor beta chains follows, all from one sample in a study of blood T cell repertoires in COVID-19. TCRdb's copy holds only in-frame clones and misses some; the assay was immunoSEQ multiplex PCR. The repertoire holds about 260,000 clones, around 89% seen once, with about 4.1% in the top ten. Specimen: peripheral blood. The receptors originated from a man between 60 and 70 years old who had recovered from COVID-19. Each CDR3 is given with its conserved first and last residue. D genes are given only for firm matches. Expanded clones get a size class; other rows say once, few or many, or leave the size out.

J gene: TRBJ2-2
D gene: -
clone size: few
V gene: TRBV3-1/TRBV3-2
CDR3 DNA: TGTGCCAGCAGCCAAGAAGTGAGGGCCTACTGGGGGAACACCGGGGAGCTGTTTTTT
CDR3 protein: CASSQEVRAYWGNTGELFF

J gene: TRBJ1-1
D gene: -
clone size: -
V gene: TRBV5-4
CDR3 DNA: TGTGCCAGCAGCTTGGACAGGTCGAACACTGAAGCTTTCTTT
CDR3 protein: CASSLDRSNTEAFF

J gene: TRBJ2-2
D gene: TRBD2
clone size: -
V gene: TRBV30
CDR3 DNA: TGTGCCTGGAGTTCGGGCCTGGTCAAACTCAACCCGTCCGGGGGGGGATTCACCGGGGAGCTGTTTTTT
CDR3 protein: CAWSSGLVKLNPSGGGFTGELFF

J gene: TRBJ1-5
D gene: -
clone size: -
V gene: TRBV7-2
CDR3 DNA: TGTGCCAGCAGCTTAGGAGGCCCCACTCGCCCCCAGCATTTT
CDR3 protein: CASSLGGPTRPQHF

J gene: TRBJ2-2
D gene: TRBD1
clone size: -
V gene: TRBV11-2
CDR3 DNA: TGTGCCAGCAGCCATAGGGACAGGGCGAACACCGGGGAGCTGTTTTTT
CDR3 protein: CASSHRDRANTGELFF

J gene: TRBJ1-5
D gene: TRBD1
clone size: -
V gene: TRBV19
CDR3 DNA: TGTGCCAGTACCAGGACAGGGGGCCAAAGTCAGCCCCAGCATTTT
CDR3 protein: CASTRTGGQSQPQHF

J gene: TRBJ1-6
D gene: -
clone size: -
V gene: TRBV9
CDR3 DNA: TGTGCCAGCAGCAACGGACAGAGGAATTCACCCCTCCACTTT
CDR3 protein: CASSNGQRNSPLHF

J gene: TRBJ2-3
D gene: TRBD2
clone size: -
V gene: TRBV5-1
CDR3 DNA: TGCGCCAGCAGCTGGACTAGCGGGGGGGCCGGGGGCACAGATACGCAGTATTTT
CDR3 protein: CASSWTSGGAGGTDTQYF

J gene: TRBJ2-3
D gene: -
clone size: -
V gene: TRBV9
CDR3 DNA: TGTGCCAGCAGCGTAGCGGCGGGGGCCCCCGTCGCGCAGTATTTT
CDR3 protein: CASSVAAGAPVAQYF

J gene: TRBJ2-7
D gene: -
clone size: -
V gene: TRBV10-3
CDR3 DNA: TGTGCCATCAGTGAGTCTCCCCGCGGGGACGAGCAGTACTTC
CDR3 protein: CAISESPRGDEQYF

J gene: TRBJ2-1
D gene: -
clone size: -
V gene: TRBV5-1
CDR3 DNA: TGCGCCAGCAGCTTGACGGCGGATAGAATTAACAATGAGCAGTTCTTC
CDR3 protein: CASSLTADRINNEQFF

J gene: TRBJ1-2
D gene: TRBD1
clone size: once
V gene: TRBV5-1
CDR3 DNA: TGCGCCAGCAGCACCGGGACAGGGAGCGACTATGGCTACACCTTC
CDR3 protein: CASSTGTGSDYGYTF

J gene: TRBJ1-4
D gene: -
clone size: -
V gene: TRBV30
CDR3 DNA: TGTGCCTGGAGAGACCTAACAGGAACAACTAATGAAAAACTGTTTTTT
CDR3 protein: CAWRDLTGTTNEKLFF

J gene: TRBJ2-1
D gene: -
clone size: -
V gene: TRBV6-5
CDR3 DNA: TGTGCCAGCAGTTACGACGGAGTCGGTGAGCAGTTCTTC
CDR3 protein: CASSYDGVGEQFF

J gene: TRBJ1-2
D gene: -
clone size: -
V gene: TRBV3-1/TRBV3-2
CDR3 DNA: TGTGCCAGCAGCCAAGGTCCCAGTAACTATGGCTACACCTTC
CDR3 protein: CASSQGPSNYGYTF

J gene: TRBJ2-5
D gene: -
clone size: -
V gene: TRBV11-2
CDR3 DNA: TGTGCCAGCAGCTTACGTCCAGCGAGGGAGACCCAGTACTTC
CDR3 protein: CASSLRPARETQYF

J gene: TRBJ2-2
D gene: TRBD2
clone size: -
V gene: TRBV9
CDR3 DNA: TGTGCCAGCAGTCGGGAGGGGCAGACCGGGGAGCTGTTTTTT
CDR3 protein: CASSREGQTGELFF

J gene: TRBJ2-6
D gene: -
clone size: -
V gene: TRBV7-3
CDR3 DNA: TGTGCCAGCAGCGCCCGACAGCCTCGCTCTGGGGCCAACGTCCTGACTTTC
CDR3 protein: CASSARQPRSGANVLTF

J gene: TRBJ1-1
D gene: TRBD1
clone size: once
V gene: TRBV6-6
CDR3 DNA: TGTGCCAGCAGTTATAACCCGGGACAGCTAAACACTGAAGCTTTCTTT
CDR3 protein: CASSYNPGQLNTEAFF

J gene: TRBJ2-7
D gene: TRBD2
clone size: -
V gene: TRBV11-2
CDR3 DNA: TGTGCCAGCAGCTTAGACGGCCGGATAGGGAGGGGGCAGTACTTC
CDR3 protein: CASSLDGRIGRGQYF

J gene: TRBJ2-7
D gene: -
clone size: few
V gene: TRBV20-1
CDR3 DNA: TGCAGTGCTTGGACGACAGGAGAGCAGTACTTC
CDR3 protein: CSAWTTGEQYF

J gene: TRBJ2-1
D gene: TRBD1
clone size: -
V gene: TRBV15
CDR3 DNA: TGTGCCACCGCGGACAGGAGCTCCTACAATGAGCAGTTCTTC
CDR3 protein: CATADRSSYNEQFF

J gene: TRBJ1-5
D gene: TRBD1
clone size: -
V gene: TRBV19
CDR3 DNA: TGTGCCAGTAGAATGGACAGGTCTAGCAATCAGCCCCAGCATTTT
CDR3 protein: CASRMDRSSNQPQHF

J gene: TRBJ2-4
D gene: -
clone size: -
V gene: TRBV24-1
CDR3 DNA: TGTGCCACCAGTGATTCGGGACTAGCCAAAAACATTCAGTACTTC
CDR3 protein: CATSDSGLAKNIQYF

J gene: TRBJ1-2
D gene: TRBD1
clone size: -
V gene: TRBV19
CDR3 DNA: TGTGCCAGTAGCACCGGGACAGGGTCAATCCGGGGCCTTGGCTACACCTTC
CDR3 protein: CASSTGTGSIRGLGYTF

J gene: TRBJ2-6
D gene: -
clone size: -
V gene: TRBV19
CDR3 DNA: TGTGCCAGTAGTCTACAGGGTATCGGGATCTCTGGGGCCAACGTCCTGACTTTC
CDR3 protein: CASSLQGIGISGANVLTF

J gene: TRBJ1-2
D gene: -
clone size: -
V gene: TRBV6-5
CDR3 DNA: TGTGCCAGCAGTTTTCAACAGATTAACTATGGCTACACCTTC
CDR3 protein: CASSFQQINYGYTF

J gene: TRBJ1-5
D gene: -
clone size: -
V gene: TRBV6-5
CDR3 DNA: TGTGCCAGCAGGGTGGACAGCGCGCCTTCTCAGCCCCAGCATTTT
CDR3 protein: CASRVDSAPSQPQHF

J gene: TRBJ1-2
D gene: TRBD1
clone size: few
V gene: TRBV12-5
CDR3 DNA: TGTGCTAGTGGTTTGGACAGGGGGCTGATCTATGGCTACACCTTC
CDR3 protein: CASGLDRGLIYGYTF

J gene: TRBJ2-1
D gene: TRBD2
clone size: -
V gene: TRBV9
CDR3 DNA: TGTGCCAGCAGCGTAACTAGCGGGGCCCGTACATCCTACAATGAGCAGTTCTTC
CDR3 protein: CASSVTSGARTSYNEQFF

J gene: TRBJ1-3
D gene: -
clone size: -
V gene: TRBV5-6
CDR3 DNA: TGTGCCAGCAGCGTGGGACTCGGCTCTGGAAACACCATATATTTT
CDR3 protein: CASSVGLGSGNTIYF

J gene: TRBJ1-1
D gene: -
clone size: -
V gene: TRBV6-1
CDR3 DNA: TGTGCCAGCAGTGAGGACCCGGGGTCTGAAGCTTTCTTT
CDR3 protein: CASSEDPGSEAFF

J gene: TRBJ1-1
D gene: TRBD1
clone size: -
V gene: TRBV6-4
CDR3 DNA: TGTGCCAGCAGTGAAGGACAGGGGTACTCAGCTTTCTTT
CDR3 protein: CASSEGQGYSAFF

J gene: TRBJ1-1
D gene: -
clone size: -
V gene: TRBV3-1/TRBV3-2
CDR3 DNA: TGTGCCAGCAGCCCGGGGGGGGAGTACACTGAAGCTTTCTTT
CDR3 protein: CASSPGGEYTEAFF

J gene: TRBJ1-2
D gene: -
clone size: -
V gene: TRBV11-2
CDR3 DNA: TGTGCCAGCAGCTCCCTGGGCCCCTCCAACTATGGCTACACCTTC
CDR3 protein: CASSSLGPSNYGYTF

J gene: TRBJ2-5
D gene: TRBD2
clone size: -
V gene: TRBV11-2
CDR3 DNA: TGTGCCAGCAGCCCCGCCGCGGGAGAACAAGAGACCCAGTACTTC
CDR3 protein: CASSPAAGEQETQYF

J gene: TRBJ1-1
D gene: -
clone size: -
V gene: TRBV18
CDR3 DNA: TGTGCCAGCTCACCGGGGCAGGCCACTGAAGCTTTCTTT
CDR3 protein: CASSPGQATEAFF

J gene: TRBJ1-5
D gene: TRBD1
clone size: few
V gene: TRBV4-1
CDR3 DNA: TGCGCCAGCAGCCAGACGACAGGGGGATATAGCAATCAGCCCCAGCATTTT
CDR3 protein: CASSQTTGGYSNQPQHF

J gene: TRBJ2-3
D gene: TRBD1
clone size: -
V gene: TRBV5-1
CDR3 DNA: TGCGCCAGCAGCAATACCCCGGGACAGGGCACAGATACGCAGTATTTT
CDR3 protein: CASSNTPGQGTDTQYF

J gene: TRBJ2-3
D gene: -
clone size: -
V gene: TRBV6-5
CDR3 DNA: TGTGCCAGCGGAGGACAGATCACAGATACGCAGTATTTT
CDR3 protein: CASGGQITDTQYF

J gene: TRBJ2-5
D gene: TRBD2
clone size: -
V gene: TRBV12-3/TRBV12-4
CDR3 DNA: TGTGCCAGCGGACTAGACGAAGAGACCCAGTACTTC
CDR3 protein: CASGLDEETQYF

J gene: TRBJ1-2
D gene: -
clone size: -
V gene: TRBV5-6
CDR3 DNA: TGTGCCAGCAGACACTACGGCGGGGCTAACTATGGCTACACCTTC
CDR3 protein: CASRHYGGANYGYTF

J gene: TRBJ1-5
D gene: -
clone size: -
V gene: TRBV9
CDR3 DNA: TGTGCCAGCAGCTCCGACAGGAATAATCAGCCCCAGCATTTT
CDR3 protein: CASSSDRNNQPQHF

J gene: TRBJ1-1
D gene: -
clone size: -
V gene: TRBV19
CDR3 DNA: TGTGCCAGTAACTGGGCAGGGGCTGAAGCTTTCTTT
CDR3 protein: CASNWAGAEAFF

J gene: TRBJ1-1
D gene: -
clone size: -
V gene: TRBV5-1
CDR3 DNA: TGCGCCAGCAGCTTGGGTTGGGCCCTCGCTGAAGCTTTCTTT
CDR3 protein: CASSLGWALAEAFF

J gene: TRBJ1-1
D gene: -
clone size: many
V gene: TRBV10-3
CDR3 DNA: TGTGCCATCAGTGAGTCGACGGGGGAGACTGAAGCTTTCTTT
CDR3 protein: CAISESTGETEAFF

J gene: TRBJ1-4
D gene: -
clone size: -
V gene: TRBV7-9
CDR3 DNA: TGTGCCAGCAGCTTACTCGCAACTAATGAAAAACTGTTTTTT
CDR3 protein: CASSLLATNEKLFF

J gene: TRBJ2-1
D gene: TRBD2
clone size: -
V gene: TRBV7-6
CDR3 DNA: TGTGCCAGCAGCTTAGTAGCGGGGTCCTACAATGAGCAGTTCTTC
CDR3 protein: CASSLVAGSYNEQFF

J gene: TRBJ1-2
D gene: TRBD1
clone size: -
V gene: TRBV5-1
CDR3 DNA: TGCGCCAGCAGCGGGACAGGGCTTCATGGCTACACCTTC
CDR3 protein: CASSGTGLHGYTF

J gene: TRBJ2-5
D gene: -
clone size: -
V gene: TRBV7-9
CDR3 DNA: TGTGCCAGCAGCCCCGGGGGGCGAGGTGGGACCCAGTACTTC
CDR3 protein: CASSPGGRGGTQYF

J gene: TRBJ1-2
D gene: TRBD1
clone size: -
V gene: TRBV19
CDR3 DNA: TGTGCCAGTAGGGACAGGGGAAGCTATGGCTACACCTTC
CDR3 protein: CASRDRGSYGYTF

J gene: TRBJ2-7
D gene: TRBD1
clone size: -
V gene: TRBV19
CDR3 DNA: TGTGCCAGTAGTCCCGGACAGGGCTCGGACGAGCAGTACTTC
CDR3 protein: CASSPGQGSDEQYF